This T cell receptor (beta chain) was recovered during a study of blood T cell repertoires in COVID-19. Study-level background: The United States, Italy and Spain provided the acute and convalescent COVID-19 samples. T cells, B-cell-depleted T cells, or PBMCs provided the cDNA or gDNA that served as material.

Original processing notes: Amplifying reference gene primers gave estimates of nucleated cell counts. Only in-frame clones appear in the TCRdb table, and some are missing; sequencing was by immunoSEQ multiplex PCR. V, J and clone size derive from that table, while D and trimming were established from the DNA sequence. The sample has approximately 120,000 clones, about 78% seen once. This CDR3 spans 13 amino acids. The germline V gene encodes CDR1 KGHDR and CDR2 SFDVKD. V lost 4 bases, J lost 6 bases, and 10 bases lay in between. Material for sequencing was peripheral blood. The chain carries TRBV24-1 and TRBJ2-3; tentative D call: TRBD1 (6 bases). The TCR comes from a human donor in a cohort sampled during active or convalescent COVID-19. CDR3 loop: CATSDQGRDTQYF. In DNA form, the CDR3 reads TGTGCCACCAGTGACCAGGGGCGTGATACGCAGTATTTT.